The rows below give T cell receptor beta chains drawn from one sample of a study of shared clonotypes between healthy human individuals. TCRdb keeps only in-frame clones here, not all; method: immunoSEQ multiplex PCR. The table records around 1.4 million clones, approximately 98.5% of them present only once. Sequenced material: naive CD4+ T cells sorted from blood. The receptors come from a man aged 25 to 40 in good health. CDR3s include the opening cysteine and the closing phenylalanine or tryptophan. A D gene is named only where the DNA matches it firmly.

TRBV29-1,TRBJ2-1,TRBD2,TGCAGCGTTCGGGGGGGAAGAAATGAGCAGTTCTTC,CSVRGGRNEQFF
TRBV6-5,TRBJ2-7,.,TGTGCCAGCAGTTATTCGCCAGCAGGTGGCTACGAGCAGTACTTC,CASSYSPAGGYEQYF
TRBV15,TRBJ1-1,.,TGTGCCACCAGCAGAGATACGGGGCCGAACACTGAAGCTTTCTTT,CATSRDTGPNTEAFF
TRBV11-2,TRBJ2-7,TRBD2,TGTGCCAGCAGCTTAGCTAGCGGGAGCTACGAGCAGTACTTC,CASSLASGSYEQYF
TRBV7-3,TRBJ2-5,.,TGTGCCAGCAGCTTAATGGCGGAGAAAGAGACCCAGTACTTC,CASSLMAEKETQYF
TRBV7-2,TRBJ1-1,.,TGTGCCAGCAGCCAATTTGGGGCGGGGAACACTGAAGCTTTCTTT,CASSQFGAGNTEAFF
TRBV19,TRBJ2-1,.,TGTGCCAGTGGTAGGGGGGGAAGCTCCTACAATGAGCAGTTCTTC,CASGRGGSSYNEQFF
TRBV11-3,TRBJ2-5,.,TGTGCCAGCAGCGCCCAGGGCGAAAGGGAGACCCAGTACTTC,CASSAQGERETQYF
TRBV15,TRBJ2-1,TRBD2,TGTGCCACCAGCAGAGATACCGGACTAGCGGGAGGGAGGCAGTTCTTC,CATSRDTGLAGGRQFF
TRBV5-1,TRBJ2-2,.,TGCGCCAGCAGCTTGGCGGATGCGAACACCGGGGAGCTGTTTTTT,CASSLADANTGELFF
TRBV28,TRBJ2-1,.,TGTGCCAGCAGTATTAGCGAGATCTACAATGAGCAGTTCTTC,CASSISEIYNEQFF
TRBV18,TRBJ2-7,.,TGTGCCAGCTCACGAGGGACGGAGTCCTACGAGCAGTACTTC,CASSRGTESYEQYF